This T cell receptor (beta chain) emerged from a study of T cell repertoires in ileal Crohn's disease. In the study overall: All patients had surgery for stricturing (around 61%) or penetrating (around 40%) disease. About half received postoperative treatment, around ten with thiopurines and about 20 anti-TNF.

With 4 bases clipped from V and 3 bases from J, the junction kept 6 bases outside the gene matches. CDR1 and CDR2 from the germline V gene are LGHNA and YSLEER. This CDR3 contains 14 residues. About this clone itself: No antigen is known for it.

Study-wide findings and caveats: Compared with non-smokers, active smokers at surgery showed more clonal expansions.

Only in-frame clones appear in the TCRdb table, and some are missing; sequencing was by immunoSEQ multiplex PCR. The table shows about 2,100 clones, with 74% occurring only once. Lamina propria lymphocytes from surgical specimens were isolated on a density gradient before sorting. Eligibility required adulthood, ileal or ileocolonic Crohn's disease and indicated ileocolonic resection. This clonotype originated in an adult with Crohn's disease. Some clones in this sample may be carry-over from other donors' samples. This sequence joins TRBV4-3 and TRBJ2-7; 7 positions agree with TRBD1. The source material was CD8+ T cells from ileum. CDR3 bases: TGCGCCAGCAGCCCCGGGACAGCTGACTACGAGCAGTACTTC. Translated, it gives CASSPGTADYEQYF.